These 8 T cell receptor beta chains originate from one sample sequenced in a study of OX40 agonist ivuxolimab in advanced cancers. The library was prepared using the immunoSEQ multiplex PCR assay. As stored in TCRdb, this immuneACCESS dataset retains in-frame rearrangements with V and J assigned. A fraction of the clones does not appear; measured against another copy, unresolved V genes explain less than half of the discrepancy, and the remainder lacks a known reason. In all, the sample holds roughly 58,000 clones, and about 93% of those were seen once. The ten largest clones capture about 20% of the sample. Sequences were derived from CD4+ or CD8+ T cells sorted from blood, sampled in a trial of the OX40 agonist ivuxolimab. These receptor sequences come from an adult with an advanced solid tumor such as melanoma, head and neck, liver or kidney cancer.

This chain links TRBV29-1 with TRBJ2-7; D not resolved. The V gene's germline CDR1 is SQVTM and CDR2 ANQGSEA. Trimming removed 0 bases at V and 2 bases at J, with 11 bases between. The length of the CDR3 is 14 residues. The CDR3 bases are TGCAGCGTTGAAGATCCGGCCAGCACCTACGAGCAGTACTTC. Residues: CSVEDPASTYEQYF.

Here the CDR3 DNA reads TGTGCCAGCAGCTTAGGTACTGGGCAGTACTTC. It specifies CASSLGTGQYF. The rearrangement uses TRBV11-2 and TRBJ2-7; D is undetermined. The CDR3 spans 11 residues. Trimming pared 1 base from V and 9 bases from J, leaving 7 bases between. CDR1 is SGHAT and CDR2 is FQNNGV in the germline V gene.

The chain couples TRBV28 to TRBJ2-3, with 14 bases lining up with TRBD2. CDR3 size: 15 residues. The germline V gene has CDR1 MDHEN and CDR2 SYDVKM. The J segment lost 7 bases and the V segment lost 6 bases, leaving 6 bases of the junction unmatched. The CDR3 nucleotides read TGTGCCAGCAGGATGACTAGCGGGAGGGAGTATACGCAGTATTTT. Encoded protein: CASRMTSGREYTQYF.

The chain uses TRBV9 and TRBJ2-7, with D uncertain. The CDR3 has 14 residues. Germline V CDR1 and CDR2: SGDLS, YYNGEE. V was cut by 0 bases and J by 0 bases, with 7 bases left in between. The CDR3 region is CASSVEDRSYEQYF. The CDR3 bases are TGTGCCAGCAGCGTAGAAGACCGCTCCTACGAGCAGTACTTC.

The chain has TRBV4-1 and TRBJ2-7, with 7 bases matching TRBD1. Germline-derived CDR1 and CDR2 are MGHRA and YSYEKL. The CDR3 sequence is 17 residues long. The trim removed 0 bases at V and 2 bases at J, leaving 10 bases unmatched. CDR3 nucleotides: TGCGCCAGCAGCCAAGAGCCTCCGGGACAGATAACCTACGAGCAGTACTTC. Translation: CASSQEPPGQITYEQYF.

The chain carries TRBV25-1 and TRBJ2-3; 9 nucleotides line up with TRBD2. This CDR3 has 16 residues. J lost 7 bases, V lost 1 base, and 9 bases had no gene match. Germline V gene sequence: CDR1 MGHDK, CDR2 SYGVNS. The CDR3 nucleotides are TGTGCCAGCAGTGAATGGGGAGCGGGAGGTGAAAATACGCAGTATTTT. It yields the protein CASSEWGAGGENTQYF.

CDR3 nucleotide sequence: TGTGCCAGCACCGGAATCGCTACCGGGGAGCTGTTTTTT. Protein: CASTGIATGELFF. The chain links TRBV2 to TRBJ2-2; D remains ambiguous. The germline V gene encodes CDR1 SNHLY and CDR2 FYNNEI. The CDR3 runs to 13 residues. V shed 7 bases and J shed 5 bases, with 11 bases lying between them.

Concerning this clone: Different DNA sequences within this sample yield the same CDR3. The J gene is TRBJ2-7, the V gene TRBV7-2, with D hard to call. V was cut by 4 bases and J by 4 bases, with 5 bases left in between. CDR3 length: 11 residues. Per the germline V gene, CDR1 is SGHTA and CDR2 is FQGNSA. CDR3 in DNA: TGTGCCAGCAGCTCTTATTACGAGCAGTACTTC. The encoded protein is CASSSYYEQYF.